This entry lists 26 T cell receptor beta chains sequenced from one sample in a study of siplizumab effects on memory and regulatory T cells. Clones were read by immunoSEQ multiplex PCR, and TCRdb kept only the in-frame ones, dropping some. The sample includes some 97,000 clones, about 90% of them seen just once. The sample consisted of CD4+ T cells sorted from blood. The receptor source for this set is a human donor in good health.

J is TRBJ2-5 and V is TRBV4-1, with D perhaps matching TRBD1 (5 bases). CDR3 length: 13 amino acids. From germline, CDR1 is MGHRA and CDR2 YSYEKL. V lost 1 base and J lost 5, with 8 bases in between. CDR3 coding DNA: TGCGCCAGCAGCCAAGGGGGCCGGGAGACCCAGTACTTC. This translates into CASSQGGRETQYF.

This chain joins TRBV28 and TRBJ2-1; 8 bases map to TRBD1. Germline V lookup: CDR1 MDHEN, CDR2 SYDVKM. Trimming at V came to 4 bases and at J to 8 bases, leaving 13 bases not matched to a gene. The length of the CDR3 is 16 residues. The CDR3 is CASSSPSGQGRHEQFF. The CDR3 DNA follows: TGTGCCAGCAGTTCACCTTCCGGACAGGGTCGGCATGAGCAGTTCTTC.

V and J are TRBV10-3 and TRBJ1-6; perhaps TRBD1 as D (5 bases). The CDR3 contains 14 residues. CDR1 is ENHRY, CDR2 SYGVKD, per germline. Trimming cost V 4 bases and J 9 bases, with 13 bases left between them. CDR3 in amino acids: CAISAGREGSPLHF. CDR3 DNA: TGTGCCATCAGTGCCGGCAGGGAAGGTTCACCCCTCCACTTT.

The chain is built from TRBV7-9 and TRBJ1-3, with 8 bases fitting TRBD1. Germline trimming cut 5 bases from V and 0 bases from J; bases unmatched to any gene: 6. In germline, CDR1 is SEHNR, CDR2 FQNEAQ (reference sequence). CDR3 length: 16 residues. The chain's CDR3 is CASSPTGGNSGNTIYF. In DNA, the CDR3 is TGTGCCAGCAGCCCTACAGGGGGTAACTCTGGAAACACCATATATTTT.

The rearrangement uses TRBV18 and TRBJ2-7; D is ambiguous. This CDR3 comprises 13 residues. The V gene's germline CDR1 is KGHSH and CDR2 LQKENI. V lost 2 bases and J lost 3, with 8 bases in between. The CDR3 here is CASSPGENYEQYF. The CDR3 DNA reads TGTGCCAGCTCACCAGGGGAAAACTACGAGCAGTACTTC.

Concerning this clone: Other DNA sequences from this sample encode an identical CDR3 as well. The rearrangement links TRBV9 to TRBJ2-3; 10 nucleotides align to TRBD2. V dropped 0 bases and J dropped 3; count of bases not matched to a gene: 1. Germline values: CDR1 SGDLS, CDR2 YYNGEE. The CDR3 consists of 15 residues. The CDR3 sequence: CASSVVAGGTDTQYF. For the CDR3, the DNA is TGTGCCAGCAGCGTAGTAGCGGGGGGAACAGATACGCAGTATTTT.

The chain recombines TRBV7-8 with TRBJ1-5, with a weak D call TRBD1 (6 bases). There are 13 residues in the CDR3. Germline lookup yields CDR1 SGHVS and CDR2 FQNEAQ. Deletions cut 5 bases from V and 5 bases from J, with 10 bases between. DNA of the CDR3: TGTGCCAGCAGCGCACAGGGTTATCAGCCCCAGCATTTT. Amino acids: CASSAQGYQPQHF.

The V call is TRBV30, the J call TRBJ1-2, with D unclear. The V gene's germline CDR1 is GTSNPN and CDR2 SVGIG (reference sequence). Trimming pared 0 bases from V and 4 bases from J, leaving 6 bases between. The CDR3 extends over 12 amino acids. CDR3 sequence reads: CAWSVKGYGYTF. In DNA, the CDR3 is TGTGCCTGGAGTGTAAAGGGCTATGGCTACACCTTC.

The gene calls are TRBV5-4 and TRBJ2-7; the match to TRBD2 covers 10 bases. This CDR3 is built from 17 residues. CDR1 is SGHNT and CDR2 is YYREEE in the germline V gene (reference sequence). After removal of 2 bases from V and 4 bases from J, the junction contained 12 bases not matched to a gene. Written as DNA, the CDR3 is TGTGCCAGCAGCTTTGGATCTAGCGGGGGCTCAGGGTACGAGCAGTACTTC. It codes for CASSFGSSGGSGYEQYF.

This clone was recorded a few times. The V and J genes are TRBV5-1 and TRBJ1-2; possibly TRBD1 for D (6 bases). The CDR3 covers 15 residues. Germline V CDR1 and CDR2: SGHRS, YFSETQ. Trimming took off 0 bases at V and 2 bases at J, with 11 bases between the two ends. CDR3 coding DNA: TGCGCCAGCAGCTTGGAACTAGGGGGGAACTATGGCTACACCTTC. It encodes CASSLELGGNYGYTF.

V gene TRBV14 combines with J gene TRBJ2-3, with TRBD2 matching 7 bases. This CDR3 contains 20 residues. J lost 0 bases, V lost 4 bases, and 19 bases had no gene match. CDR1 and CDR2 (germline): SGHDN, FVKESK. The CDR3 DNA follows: TGTGCCAGCAGCCCCCTTGCCTGGGACTACGTAGCCCCAAGCACAGATACGCAGTATTTT. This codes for CASSPLAWDYVAPSTDTQYF. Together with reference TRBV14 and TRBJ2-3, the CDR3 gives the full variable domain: EAGVTQFPSHSVIEKGQTVTLRCDPISGHDNLYWYRRVMGKEIKFLLHFVKESKQDESGMPNNRFLAERTGGTYSTLKVQPAELEDSGVYFCASSPLAWDYVAPSTDTQYFGPGTRLTVL.

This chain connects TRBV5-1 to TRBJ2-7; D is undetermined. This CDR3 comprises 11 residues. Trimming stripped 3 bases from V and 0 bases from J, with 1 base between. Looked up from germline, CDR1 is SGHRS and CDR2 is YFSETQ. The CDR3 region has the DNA TGCGCCAGCAGCTACTCCTACGAGCAGTACTTC. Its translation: CASSYSYEQYF.

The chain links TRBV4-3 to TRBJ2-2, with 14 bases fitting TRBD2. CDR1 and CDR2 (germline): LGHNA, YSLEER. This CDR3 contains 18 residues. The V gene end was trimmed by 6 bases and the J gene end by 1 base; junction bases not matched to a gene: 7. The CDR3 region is CASRKGLAGGGNTGELFF. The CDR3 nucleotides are TGCGCCAGCAGAAAAGGACTAGCGGGGGGCGGGAACACCGGGGAGCTGTTTTTT.

The CDR3, as DNA: TGTGCCAGCAGTCCGCACCGGTTAAATCAGCCCCAGCATTTT. This translates into CASSPHRLNQPQHF. The rearrangement joins TRBV27 to TRBJ1-5; D is ambiguous. The V end was cut by 5 bases, the J end by 4 bases, with 12 bases between. In germline, CDR1 is MNHEY, CDR2 SMNVEV (reference sequence). The CDR3 has 14 amino acids.

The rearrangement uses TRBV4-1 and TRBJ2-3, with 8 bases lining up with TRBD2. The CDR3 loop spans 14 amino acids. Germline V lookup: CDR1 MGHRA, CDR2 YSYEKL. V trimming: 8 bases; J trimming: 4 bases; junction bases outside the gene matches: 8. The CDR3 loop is CASGYGGAADTQYF. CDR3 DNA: TGCGCCAGCGGATACGGGGGGGCGGCAGATACGCAGTATTTT.

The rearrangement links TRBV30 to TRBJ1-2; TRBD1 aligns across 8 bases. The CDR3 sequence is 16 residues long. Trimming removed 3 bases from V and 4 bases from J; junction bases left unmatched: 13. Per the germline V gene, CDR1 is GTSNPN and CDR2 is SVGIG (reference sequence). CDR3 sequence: CAWSPQWAGTGYGYTF. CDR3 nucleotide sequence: TGTGCCTGGAGCCCTCAATGGGCCGGGACAGGCTATGGCTACACCTTC.

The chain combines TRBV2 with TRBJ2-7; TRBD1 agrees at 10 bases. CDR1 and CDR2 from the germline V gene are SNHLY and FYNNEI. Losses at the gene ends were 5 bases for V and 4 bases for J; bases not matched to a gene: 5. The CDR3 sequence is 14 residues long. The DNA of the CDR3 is TGTGCCAGCAGTAGGGACAGGGGTCGGTACGAGCAGTACTTC. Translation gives CASSRDRGRYEQYF.

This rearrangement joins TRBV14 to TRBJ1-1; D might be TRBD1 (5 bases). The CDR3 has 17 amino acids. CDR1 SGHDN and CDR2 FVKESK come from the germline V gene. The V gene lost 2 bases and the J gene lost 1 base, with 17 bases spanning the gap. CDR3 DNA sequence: TGTGCCAGCAGCCAACGAGTACAGGCTTTTTCGAACACTGAAGCTTTCTTT. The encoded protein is CASSQRVQAFSNTEAFF.

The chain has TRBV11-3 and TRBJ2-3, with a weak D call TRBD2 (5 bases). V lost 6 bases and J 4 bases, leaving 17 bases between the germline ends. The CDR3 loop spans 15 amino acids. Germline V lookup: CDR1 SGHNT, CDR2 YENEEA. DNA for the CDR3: TGTGCCAGCAGTTTCGAGGGTACGTCCGCAGATACGCAGTATTTT. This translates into CASSFEGTSADTQYF.

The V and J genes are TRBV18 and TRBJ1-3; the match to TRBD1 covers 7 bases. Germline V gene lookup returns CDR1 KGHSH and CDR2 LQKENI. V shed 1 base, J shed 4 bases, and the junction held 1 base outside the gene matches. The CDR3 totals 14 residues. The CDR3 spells CASSPQGAGNTIYF. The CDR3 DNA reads TGTGCCAGCTCACCACAGGGGGCAGGAAACACCATATATTTT. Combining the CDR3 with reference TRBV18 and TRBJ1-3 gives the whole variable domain NAGVMQNPRHLVRRRGQEARLRCSPMKGHSHVYWYRQLPEEGLKFMVYLQKENIIDESGMPKERFSAEFPKEGPSILRIQQVVRGDSAAYFCASSPQGAGNTIYFGEGSWLTVV.

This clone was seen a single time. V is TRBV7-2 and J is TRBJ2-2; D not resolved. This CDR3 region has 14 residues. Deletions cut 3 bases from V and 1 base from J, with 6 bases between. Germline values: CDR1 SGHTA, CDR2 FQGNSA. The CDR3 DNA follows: TGTGCCAGCAGCTTGCAGCGGAACACCGGGGAGCTGTTTTTT. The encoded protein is CASSLQRNTGELFF.

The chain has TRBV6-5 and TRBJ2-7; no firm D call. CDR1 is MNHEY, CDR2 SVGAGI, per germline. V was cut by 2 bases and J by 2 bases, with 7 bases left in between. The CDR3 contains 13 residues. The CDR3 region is CASSYARAYEQYF. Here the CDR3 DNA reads TGTGCCAGCAGTTACGCCCGGGCCTACGAGCAGTACTTC.

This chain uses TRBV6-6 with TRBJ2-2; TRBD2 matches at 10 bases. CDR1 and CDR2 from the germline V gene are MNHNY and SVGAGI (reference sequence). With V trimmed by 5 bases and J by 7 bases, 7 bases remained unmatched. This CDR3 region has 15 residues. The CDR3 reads CASSRTTSGVGELFF. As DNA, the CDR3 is TGTGCCAGCAGTCGAACTACTAGCGGGGTCGGGGAGCTGTTTTTT.

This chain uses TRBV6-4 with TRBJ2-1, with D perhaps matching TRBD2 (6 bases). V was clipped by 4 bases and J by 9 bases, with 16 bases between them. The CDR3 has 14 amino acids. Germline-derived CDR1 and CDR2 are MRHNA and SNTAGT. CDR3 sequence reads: CASSGQTDGGEQFF. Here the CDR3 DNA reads TGTGCCAGCAGTGGACAGACAGACGGGGGTGAGCAGTTCTTC.

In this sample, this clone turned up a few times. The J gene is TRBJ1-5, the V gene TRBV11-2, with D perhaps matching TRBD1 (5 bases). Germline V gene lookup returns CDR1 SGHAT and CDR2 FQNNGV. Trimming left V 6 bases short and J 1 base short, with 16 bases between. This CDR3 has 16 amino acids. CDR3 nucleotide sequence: TGTGCCAGCAGTAAGAACCAGGGTCTGAGCAATCAGCCCCAGCATTTT. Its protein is CASSKNQGLSNQPQHF.

The CDR3 DNA reads TGTGCCAGCAGCGTAGACCAGGGGGATACGCAGTATTTT. Translating it yields CASSVDQGDTQYF. V gene TRBV9 combines with J gene TRBJ2-3; weak D call: TRBD1 (6 bases). The germline V gene has CDR1 SGDLS and CDR2 YYNGEE. Trimming cost V 0 bases and J 6 bases, with 8 bases left between them. The CDR3 consists of 13 residues.